Presented here are 8 T cell receptor beta chains from one specimen sequenced in a study of spatial heterogeneity in lung cancer. Time point: sample taken at primary tumor resection. Study findings and constraints: Mutation counts in tumors were tracked by counts of expanded intratumoral alpha and beta TCRs.

In TCRdb, the 5' RACE reads were re-called with MiXCR into one record per CDR3 protein. The data hold 12,000 or so distinct CDR3 sequences, with roughly 5% observed a single time. Antigen specificity for these receptors is unknown. The specimen was lung tumor tissue, collected at surgery. These receptors came from a male donor with early-stage non-small cell lung cancer.

This clonotype was counted many times. A library made for alpha chains picked up this beta chain off target, so its size means little. V gene TRBV2 combines with J gene TRBJ2-1, with D maybe TRBD2 (7 bases). This CDR3 is built from 12 residues. Trimming pared 11 bases from V and 6 bases from J, leaving 14 bases between. Germline V gene data show CDR1 as SNHLY and CDR2 as FYNNEI. The CDR3 DNA reads as TGTGCCGGGGGAGGGGGACCCAATGAGCAGTTCTTC. It encodes CAGGGGPNEQFF.

Concerning this clonotype: It may be a read error: a sequence one base away is much more abundant. The library was prepared for alpha chains; this beta chain is a stray read, so its frequency means little. The genes are TRBV4-2 and TRBJ2-2; 8 nucleotides line up with TRBD1. The CDR3 spans 16 residues. Germline values: CDR1 LGHNA, CDR2 YNFKEQ. The CDR3: CASGQEGQANTGELFF. The CDR3 coding sequence is TGTGCCAGCGGCCAAGAGGGACAGGCGAACACCGGGGAGCTGTTTTTT.

This clonotype was observed many times. With the library built for alpha chains, this beta chain is off target and its frequency is not meaningful. The genes are TRBV20-1 and TRBJ2-4, with D hard to call. V was clipped by 5 bases and J by 0 bases, with 11 bases between them. The CDR3 covers 14 residues. Germline lookup yields CDR1 DFQATT and CDR2 SNEGSKA (reference sequence). This CDR3 is CSAVDGLAKNIQYF. The CDR3 DNA reads TGCAGTGCTGTGGACGGCCTAGCCAAAAACATTCAGTACTTC.

As concerns this clonotype: This beta chain was picked up by a library intended for alpha chains and is off target, so its count carries little meaning. The chain has TRBV10-3 and TRBJ1-6, with TRBD1 matching over 7 bases. With 11 bases clipped from V and 9 bases from J, the junction kept 13 bases outside the gene matches. The length of the CDR3 is 14 residues. Germline CDR1 and CDR2: ENHRY and SYGVKD. CDR3 DNA: TGTGCCGTCGGTACTCCGGGACAGAGTTCACCCCTCCACTTT. It is translated as CAVGTPGQSSPLHF.

This clonotype was detected ten times or more. In a library made to pick up alpha chains, this beta chain is a stray read with a size that means little. V and J are TRBV3-1 and TRBJ2-2; D is perhaps TRBD2 (5 bases). With 2 bases removed from V and 0 bases from J, the gap between germline ends came to 7 bases. CDR1 and CDR2 from the germline V gene are LGHDT and YNNKEL (reference sequence). There are 15 residues in the CDR3. The CDR3 protein is CASSQFGANTGELFF. Here the CDR3 DNA reads TGTGCCAGCAGCCAATTCGGGGCGAACACCGGGGAGCTGTTTTTT.

This clonotype is medium-sized (0.01 to 0.1%) by share. The library was prepared for alpha chains; this beta chain is a stray read, so its frequency means little. This chain joins TRBV7-2 and TRBJ1-1; the D is unclear. In germline, CDR1 is SGHTA, CDR2 FQGNSA. This CDR3 has 13 residues. V lost 6 bases, J lost 0 bases, and 8 bases lay in between. The CDR3 here is CASRREMNTEAFF. DNA of the CDR3: TGTGCCAGCAGACGGGAGATGAACACTGAAGCTTTCTTT.

Ten or more counts support this clonotype. For a library built for alpha chains, this beta chain is a stray read; little rests on its size. The chain employs TRBV12-3 or TRBV12-4 and TRBJ2-3; D is ambiguous. This CDR3 has 12 residues. V was clipped by 5 bases and J by 6 bases, with 9 bases between them. The CDR3 spells CASSPFRDTQYF. The CDR3 nucleotides are TGTGCCAGCAGTCCCTTCCGGGATACGCAGTATTTT.

About this clonotype itself: Because the library targeted alpha chains, this beta chain is an off-target read whose size means little. The gene calls are TRBV5-1 and TRBJ1-3; D remains ambiguous. Trimming removed 0 bases at V and 8 bases at J, with 3 bases between. This CDR3 is 11 amino acids long. CDR1 is SGHRS, CDR2 YFSETQ, per germline. The CDR3 region has the DNA TGCGCCAGCAGCTTGGGCCACACCATATATTTT. Its translation: CASSLGHTIYF.